Sequencing of this T cell receptor (beta chain) was carried out in a study of blood T cell repertoires in COVID-19. Study context: PBMCs, B-cell-depleted T cells, or T cells were the source of the cDNA or gDNA that made up the material.

Clones were sequenced by immunoSEQ multiplex PCR, and TCRdb holds only the in-frame ones, with some missing. This table holds about 300,000 clones, around 82% found once. Per germline, CDR1 SQVTM and CDR2 ANQGSEA. J gave up 3 bases and V 0 bases, and 7 bases lay outside the gene matches. The CDR3 covers 17 residues. The sequenced sample was peripheral blood. The origin of this receptor is a woman aged 50 to 65 with acute or convalescent COVID-19. This chain joins TRBV29-1 and TRBJ2-6; 8 bases match TRBD1. CDR3 nucleotides: TGCAGCGTTGAAGATCCAGGGGGCGAGATTGGGGCCAACGTCCTGACTTTC. Its protein product is CSVEDPGGEIGANVLTF.